These 3 T cell receptor beta chains share one sample of origin, sequenced in a study of blood T cells in healthy people across ages. A J-beta primer mix and a sample-barcoded 5' primer were used in a second PCR of about 7 to 12 cycles. TCRdb recomputed calls from the 5' RACE reads with MiXCR, one row per CDR3 protein. Among some 640,000 distinct CDR3 sequences listed, 25% to 35% were seen once. The specimen sequenced was blood. These receptors came from an elderly woman in good health.

Worth noting for this clonotype: With a much larger clone just one base away, this may be a read error. This chain uses TRBV28 with TRBJ2-7; D perhaps matches TRBD1 (5 bases). Germline-derived CDR1 and CDR2 are MDHEN and SYDVKM. This CDR3 comprises 15 residues. Trimming took 3 bases from V and 7 from J, leaving 19 bases between them. The CDR3, as DNA: TGTGCCAGCAGTTTTAGTCGGCAGGGTCAAAGTGAGCAGTACTTC. It specifies CASSFSRQGQSEQYF.

This clonotype was seen at least ten times. The genes are TRBV7-9 and TRBJ1-5, with D uncertain. Germline loops: CDR1 SEHNR, CDR2 FQNEAQ (reference sequence). V was trimmed by 0 bases and J by 3 bases, leaving 6 bases between them. The CDR3 runs to 14 residues. CDR3 coding DNA: TGTGCCAGCAGCTTAGCAGGGTCCAATCAGCCCCAGCATTTT. This sequence encodes CASSLAGSNQPQHF.

This clonotype was detected ten times or more. The chain combines TRBV5-1 with TRBJ1-6; D possibly corresponds to TRBD1 (5 bases). The CDR3 spans 15 residues. Germline values: CDR1 SGHRS, CDR2 YFSETQ. V lost 4 bases and J 8 bases, leaving 16 bases between the germline ends. The CDR3 coding sequence is TGCGCCAGCAGCCCCGGCGGGGGGTTCCATTCACCCCTCCACTTT. This translates into CASSPGGGFHSPLHF.